The T cell receptor (beta chain) under discussion was sequenced for a study of cytomegalovirus exposure and HLA in healthy donors. Broader study findings: Among TCR sequences, most were rare, though some public TCRs appeared in many donors.

Here immunoSEQ multiplex PCR was the method, and the copy in TCRdb shows in-frame clones only, minus some. The data show more than 150,000 clones, around nine tenths seen once. The CDR3 is 13 residues long. CDR1 is SGHRS and CDR2 is YFSETQ in the germline V gene. Trimming took 0 bases from V and 8 from J; bases not matched to a gene: 1. As regards this clone: Its matching antigen is unknown.

The chain carries TRBV5-1 and TRBJ1-4; 7 bases agree with TRBD1. Sequencing used PBMCs. This receptor was taken from a man aged 18 to 29 in good health and CMV-seronegative. The CDR3 loop is CASSLGTGEKLFF. The CDR3 coding sequence is TGCGCCAGCAGCTTGGGGACAGGCGAAAAACTGTTTTTT.